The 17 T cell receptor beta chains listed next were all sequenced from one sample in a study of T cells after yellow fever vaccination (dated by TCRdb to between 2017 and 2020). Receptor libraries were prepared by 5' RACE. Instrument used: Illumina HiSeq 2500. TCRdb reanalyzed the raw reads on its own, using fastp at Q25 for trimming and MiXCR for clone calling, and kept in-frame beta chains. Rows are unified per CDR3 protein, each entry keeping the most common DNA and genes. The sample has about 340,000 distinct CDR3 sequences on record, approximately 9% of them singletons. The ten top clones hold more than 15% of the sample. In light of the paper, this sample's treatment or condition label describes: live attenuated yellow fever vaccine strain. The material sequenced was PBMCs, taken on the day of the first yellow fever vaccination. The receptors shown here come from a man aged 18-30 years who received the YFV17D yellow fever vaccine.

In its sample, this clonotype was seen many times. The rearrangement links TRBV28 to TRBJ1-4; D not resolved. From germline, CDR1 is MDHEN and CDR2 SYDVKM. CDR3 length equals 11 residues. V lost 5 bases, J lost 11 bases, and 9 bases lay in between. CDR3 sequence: CASSRSVKLFF. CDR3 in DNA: TGTGCCAGCAGTCGTTCGGTGAAACTGTTTTTT.

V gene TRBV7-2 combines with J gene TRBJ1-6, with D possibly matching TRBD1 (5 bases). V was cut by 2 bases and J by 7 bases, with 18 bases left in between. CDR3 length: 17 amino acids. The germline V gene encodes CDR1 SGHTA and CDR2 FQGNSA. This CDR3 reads CASSLYVSAGRNSPLHF. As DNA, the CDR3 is TGTGCCAGCAGCTTATATGTGTCTGCAGGGAGAAATTCACCCCTCCACTTT.

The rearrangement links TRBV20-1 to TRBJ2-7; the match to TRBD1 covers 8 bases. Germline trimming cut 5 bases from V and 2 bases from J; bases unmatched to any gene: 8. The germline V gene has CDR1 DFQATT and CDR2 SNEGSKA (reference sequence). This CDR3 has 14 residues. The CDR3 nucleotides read TGCAGTGCTCGCAGGACAGGGAGGACCTACGAGCAGTACTTC. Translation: CSARRTGRTYEQYF.

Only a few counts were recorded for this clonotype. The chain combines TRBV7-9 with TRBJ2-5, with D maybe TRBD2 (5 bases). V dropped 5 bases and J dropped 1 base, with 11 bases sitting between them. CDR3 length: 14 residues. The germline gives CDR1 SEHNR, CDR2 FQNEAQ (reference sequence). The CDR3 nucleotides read TGTGCCAGCAGCATACTAGGGATCCAAGAGACCCAGTACTTC. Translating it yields CASSILGIQETQYF.

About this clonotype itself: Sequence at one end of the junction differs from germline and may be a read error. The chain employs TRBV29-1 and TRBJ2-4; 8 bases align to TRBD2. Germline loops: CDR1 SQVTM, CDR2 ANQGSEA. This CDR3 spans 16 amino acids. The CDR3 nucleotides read TGCGGCGTTGAAAGCGGGGGCAGTCTAGCCAAAAACATTCAGTACTTC. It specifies CGVESGGSLAKNIQYF.

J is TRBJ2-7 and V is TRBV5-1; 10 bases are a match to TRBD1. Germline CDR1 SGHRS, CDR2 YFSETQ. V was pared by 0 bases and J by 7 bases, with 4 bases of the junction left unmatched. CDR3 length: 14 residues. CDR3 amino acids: CASSLGDRGSEQYV. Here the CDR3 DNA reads TGCGCCAGCAGCTTGGGGGACAGGGGAAGTGAGCAGTACGTC.

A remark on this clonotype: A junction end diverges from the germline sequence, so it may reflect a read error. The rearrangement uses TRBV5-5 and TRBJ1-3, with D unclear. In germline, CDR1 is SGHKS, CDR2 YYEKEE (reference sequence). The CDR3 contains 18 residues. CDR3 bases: TGTGCCAGCGGCTTGGCCGGCGGTCACACGAGCTCCGGAAACACCATATATTTT. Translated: CASGLAGGHTSSGNTIYF. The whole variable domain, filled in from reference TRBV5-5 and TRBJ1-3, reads DAGVTQSPTHLIKTRGQQVTLRCSPISGHKSVSWYQQVLGQGPQFIFQYYEKEERGRGNFPDRFSARQFPNYSSELNVNALLLGDSALYLCASGLAGGHTSSGNTIYFGEGSWLTVV.

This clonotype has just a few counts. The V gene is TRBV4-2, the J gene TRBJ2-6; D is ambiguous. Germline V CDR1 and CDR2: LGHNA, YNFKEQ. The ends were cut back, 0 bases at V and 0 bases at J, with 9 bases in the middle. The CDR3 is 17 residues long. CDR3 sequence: CASSQDPDGSGANVLTF. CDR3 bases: TGTGCCAGCAGCCAAGATCCCGACGGCTCTGGGGCCAACGTCCTGACTTTC.

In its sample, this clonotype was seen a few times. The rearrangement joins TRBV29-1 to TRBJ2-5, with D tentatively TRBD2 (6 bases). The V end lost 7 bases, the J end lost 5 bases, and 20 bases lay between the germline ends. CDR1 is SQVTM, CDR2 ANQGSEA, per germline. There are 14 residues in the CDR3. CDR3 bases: TGCAGCGGAGCTCTTTGGGGGGTCGGGGAGACCCAGTACTTC. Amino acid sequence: CSGALWGVGETQYF. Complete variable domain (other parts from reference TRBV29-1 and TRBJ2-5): SAVISQKPSRDICQRGTSLTIQCQVDSQVTMMFWYRQQPGQSLTLIATANQGSEATYESGFVIDKFPISRPNLTFSTLTVSNMSPEDSSIYLCSGALWGVGETQYFGPGTRLLVL.

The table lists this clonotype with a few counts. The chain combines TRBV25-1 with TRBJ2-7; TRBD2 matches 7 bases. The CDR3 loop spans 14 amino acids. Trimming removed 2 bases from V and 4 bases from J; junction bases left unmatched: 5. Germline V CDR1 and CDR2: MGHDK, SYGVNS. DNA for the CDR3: TGTGCCAGCAGTGAACCGGGGGGTGGGTACGAGCAGTACTTC. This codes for CASSEPGGGYEQYF.

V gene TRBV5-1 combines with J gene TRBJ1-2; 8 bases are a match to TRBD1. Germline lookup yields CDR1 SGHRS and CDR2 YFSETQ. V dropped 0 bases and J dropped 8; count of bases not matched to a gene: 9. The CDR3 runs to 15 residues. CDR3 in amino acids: CASSLEIGQGGGYTF. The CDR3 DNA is TGCGCCAGCAGCTTGGAAATCGGACAGGGAGGCGGCTACACCTTC.

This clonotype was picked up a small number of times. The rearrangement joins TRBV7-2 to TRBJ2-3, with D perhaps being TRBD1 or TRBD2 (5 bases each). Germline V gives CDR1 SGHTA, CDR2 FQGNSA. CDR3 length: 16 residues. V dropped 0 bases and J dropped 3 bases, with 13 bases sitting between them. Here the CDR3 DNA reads TGTGCCAGCAGCTTAGCAAGTAGAGGGGCTACAGATACGCAGTATTTT. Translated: CASSLASRGATDTQYF.

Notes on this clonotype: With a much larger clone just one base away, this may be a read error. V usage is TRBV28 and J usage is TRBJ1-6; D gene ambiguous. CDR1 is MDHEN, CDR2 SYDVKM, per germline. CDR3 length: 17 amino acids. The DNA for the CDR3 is TGTTCCAGCAGTACTCTAGCGTGGAGCTCCTATAATTCACCCCTCCACTTT. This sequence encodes CSSSTLAWSSYNSPLHF.

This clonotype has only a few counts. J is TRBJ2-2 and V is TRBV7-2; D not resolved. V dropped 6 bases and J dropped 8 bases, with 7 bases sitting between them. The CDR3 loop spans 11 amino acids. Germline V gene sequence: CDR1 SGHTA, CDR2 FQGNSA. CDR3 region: CASRIGGELFF. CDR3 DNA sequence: TGTGCCAGCAGAATAGGAGGGGAGCTGTTTTTT.

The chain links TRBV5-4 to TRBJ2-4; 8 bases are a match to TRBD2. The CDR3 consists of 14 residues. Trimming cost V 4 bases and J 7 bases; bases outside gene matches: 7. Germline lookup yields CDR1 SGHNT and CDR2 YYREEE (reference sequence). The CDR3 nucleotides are TGTGCCAGCAGCGTCGGGGGGGCCCAGAACATTCAGTACTTC. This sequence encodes CASSVGGAQNIQYF.

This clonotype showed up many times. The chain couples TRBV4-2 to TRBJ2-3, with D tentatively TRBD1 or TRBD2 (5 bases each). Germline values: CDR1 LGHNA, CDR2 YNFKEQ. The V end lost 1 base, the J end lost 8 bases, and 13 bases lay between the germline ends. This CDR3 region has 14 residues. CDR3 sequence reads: CASSQAVRDRTQYF. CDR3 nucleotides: TGTGCCAGCAGCCAAGCGGTACGGGACCGTACGCAGTATTTT.

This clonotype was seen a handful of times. In nucleotides, the CDR3 is TGCGCCAGCAGCCAGGGACTGGCCAGCACAGATACGCAGTATTTT. This sequence encodes CASSQGLASTDTQYF. The rearrangement links TRBV5-1 to TRBJ2-3; TRBD2 might be the D (6 bases). The germline CDR1 and CDR2 sequences are SGHRS and YFSETQ. Between the trimmed V and J ends, which lost 4 bases and 0 bases, there was a span of 12 bases. This CDR3 has 15 amino acids.